The rows below give T cell receptor beta chains drawn from one sample of a study of blood T cells in healthy people across ages. Via MiXCR, TCRdb re-called the 5' RACE reads, giving one row per CDR3 protein. The sample has about a million distinct CDR3 sequences, about 53% seen once; the top ten hold 20% to 25%. Specimen: blood. These receptors were collected from a woman aged 55-70 years in good health. The CDR3 runs from the conserved cysteine through the conserved F or W. A D gene is named only where the DNA matches it firmly. Not all rows give a size; the values are once, few, many and, for expanded clones, a class.

cdr3_nt cdr3_aa cdr3_length j_call clone_size v_call d_call
TGTGCCATCAGGGGGGCCGCGGGCGCTTCAGCAGAGACCCAGTACTTC CAIRGAAGASAETQYF 16 TRBJ2-5 few TRBV10-3 NA
TGTGCCAGCAGTGAGGTCCGGGCCACGGGCTACGAGCAGTACTTC CASSEVRATGYEQYF 15 TRBJ2-7 NA TRBV2 NA
TGCAGTGCACCTCGTAGCGGGACCGAGCAGTACTTC CSAPRSGTEQYF 12 TRBJ2-7 NA TRBV20-1 TRBD2
TGTGCCAGCAGTTTATGGGGTAACACAGATACGCAGTATTTT CASSLWGNTDTQYF 14 TRBJ2-3 NA TRBV7-2 NA
TGCAGCGGAGGGGAAGCGACCAACGAGCAGTACTTC CSGGEATNEQYF 12 TRBJ2-7 few TRBV29-1 NA
TGTGCCAGCAGTCCGGGACAGGGGGGTTCTGGGACCAACGTCCTGACTTTC CASSPGQGGSGTNVLTF 17 TRBJ2-6 NA TRBV7-2 TRBD1
TGTGCCAGCAGTTACTTGACCGGGACAGGGTGGAATGAGCAGTTCTTC CASSYLTGTGWNEQFF 16 TRBJ2-1 NA TRBV6-6 TRBD1
TGTGCCAGCAGTTTATGGGGGTATCAGCCCCAGCATTTT CASSLWGYQPQHF 13 TRBJ1-5 few TRBV12-3/TRBV12-4 NA
TGCAGTGCCCCTCCGGGACTCAACTTCAATCAGCCCCAGCATTTT CSAPPGLNFNQPQHF 15 TRBJ1-5 few TRBV20-1 NA
TGTGCCAGCAGTTTTGATGGAGATGAGCAGTTCTTC CASSFDGDEQFF 12 TRBJ2-1 once TRBV12-3/TRBV12-4 NA
TGCGCCAGCAGCCAAGGACGGGGCCAGGGAGAAGGGACCCAGTACTTC CASSQGRGQGEGTQYF 16 TRBJ2-5 NA TRBV4-1 NA
TGTGCCAGCAGCTTAGGGCGGGGGCCGATGAACACTGAAGCTTTCTTT CASSLGRGPMNTEAFF 16 TRBJ1-1 NA TRBV7-6 NA
TGTGCCAGCAGTCCCCGGGGTGCCCGACAAGAGACCCAGTACTTC CASSPRGARQETQYF 15 TRBJ2-5 NA TRBV28 NA
TGTGCCAGCAGCGTCAGGGGGGAGAGCGAGCAGTACTTC CASSVRGESEQYF 13 TRBJ2-7 few TRBV9 NA
TGTGCCAGCACAACACATCCCAACTATGGCTACACCTTC CASTTHPNYGYTF 13 TRBJ1-2 few TRBV6-2/TRBV6-3 NA
TGTGCCAGCAGTTACGATGACAGAAGGGGCGATGAGCAGTTCTTC CASSYDDRRGDEQFF 15 TRBJ2-1 NA TRBV6-5 NA